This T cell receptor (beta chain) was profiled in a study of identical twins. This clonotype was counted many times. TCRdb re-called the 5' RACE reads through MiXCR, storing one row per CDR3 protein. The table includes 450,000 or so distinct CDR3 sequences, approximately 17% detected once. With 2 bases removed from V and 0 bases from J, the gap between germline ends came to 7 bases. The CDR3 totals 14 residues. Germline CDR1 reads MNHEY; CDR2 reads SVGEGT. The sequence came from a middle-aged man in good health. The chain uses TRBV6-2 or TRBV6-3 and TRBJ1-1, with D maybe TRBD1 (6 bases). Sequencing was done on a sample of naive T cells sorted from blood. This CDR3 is CASSYRDMNTEAFF. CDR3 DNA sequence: TGTGCCAGCAGTTACAGGGACATGAACACTGAAGCTTTCTTT.